This passage covers 16 T cell receptor beta chains from one sample sequenced in a study of radiation and T cells in renal cell carcinoma. Time point given: blood 2 weeks post-SBRT. Described treatment: 15 Gy SBRT to primary tumor, nephrectomy 4 weeks later. Clones were read by immunoSEQ multiplex PCR, and TCRdb kept only the in-frame ones, dropping some. There are 150,000 or so clones in the sample; about nine tenths occur only once, and 10% to 15% lies in the top ten. The source was blood, collected from a patient whose treatment included radiotherapy and nephrectomy. The origin of the receptors is a woman aged 50 to 65 with renal cell carcinoma.

This chain's CDR3 is CSACPSGGTEAFF. CDR3 coding DNA: TGCAGCGCCTGTCCTAGCGGGGGAACTGAAGCTTTCTTT. This chain links TRBV29-1 with TRBJ1-1; a possible D gene is TRBD1 (5 bases). The CDR3 consists of 13 residues. Trimming shortened V by 7 bases and J by 5 bases, and 17 bases separated the two germline ends. Germline V gene sequence: CDR1 SQVTM, CDR2 ANQGSEA.

The V and J genes are TRBV30 and TRBJ1-1; D is undetermined. Germline CDR1 and CDR2: GTSNPN and SVGIG (reference sequence). The CDR3 is made up of 13 amino acids. Trimming pared 2 bases from V and 7 bases from J, leaving 14 bases between. The CDR3: CAWSQDGLYEAFF. The CDR3 DNA is TGTGCCTGGAGTCAGGACGGACTTTATGAAGCTTTCTTT.

The rearrangement joins TRBV19 to TRBJ1-2; TRBD1 is a possible D gene (5 bases). This CDR3 spans 13 amino acids. Per germline, CDR1 LNHDA and CDR2 SQIVND (reference sequence). Trimming stripped 6 bases from V and 5 bases from J, with 13 bases between. The CDR3 nucleotides read TGTGCCAGTAGCGGGGCGATTGGGTATGGCTACACCTTC. It yields the protein CASSGAIGYGYTF.

V is TRBV5-5 and J is TRBJ2-7; D is unclear. The CDR3 spans 14 residues. The V gene's germline CDR1 is SGHKS and CDR2 YYEKEE (reference sequence). Trimming shortened V by 2 bases and J by 3 bases, and 12 bases separated the two germline ends. CDR3: CASSFTDGYYEQYF. In DNA form, the CDR3 reads TGTGCCAGCAGCTTCACAGACGGATACTACGAGCAGTACTTC. Full variable domain (rest looked up from reference TRBV5-5 and TRBJ2-7): DAGVTQSPTHLIKTRGQQVTLRCSPISGHKSVSWYQQVLGQGPQFIFQYYEKEERGRGNFPDRFSARQFPNYSSELNVNALLLGDSALYLCASSFTDGYYEQYFGPGTRLTVT.

Only a few counts were recorded for this clone. The rearrangement links TRBV5-4 to TRBJ2-3, with D tentatively TRBD1 or TRBD2 (5 bases each). The CDR3 contains 14 residues. Germline CDR1 is SGHNT and CDR2 is YYREEE (reference sequence). Trimming took 7 bases from V and 6 from J, leaving 18 bases between them. In DNA form, the CDR3 reads TGTGCCAGCTCGCCGGGGCAGTTTGGTGATACGCAGTATTTT. Its translation is CASSPGQFGDTQYF.

The chain recombines TRBV19 with TRBJ1-5, with D possibly matching TRBD1 (6 bases). Germline CDR1 reads LNHDA; CDR2 reads SQIVND (reference sequence). V was clipped by 6 bases and J by 1 base, with 10 bases between them. CDR3 length equals 14 residues. The CDR3 nucleotides read TGTGCCAGTAGGGAAGGGGGAAGCAATCAGCCCCAGCATTTT. It encodes CASREGGSNQPQHF. The entire variable domain, with the rest obtained from reference TRBV19 and TRBJ1-5, is as follows: DGGITQSPKYLFRKEGQNVTLSCEQNLNHDAMYWYRQDPGQGLRLIYYSQIVNDFQKGDIAEGYSVSREKKESFPLTVTSAQKNPTAFYLCASREGGSNQPQHFGDGTRLSIL.

The chain couples TRBV4-1 to TRBJ2-3; no definite D call. Germline CDR1 and CDR2: MGHRA and YSYEKL. The CDR3 sequence is 14 residues long. Trimming cost V 2 bases and J 5 bases, with 11 bases left between them. CDR3 protein: CASSQRESIDTQYF. The CDR3, as DNA: TGCGCCAGCAGCCAAAGGGAATCCATAGATACGCAGTATTTT.

CDR3 sequence (DNA): TGTGCCTGGAAGGGTCTGGTCGACGAGCAGTACTTC. It is translated as CAWKGLVDEQYF. The chain employs TRBV30 and TRBJ2-7; D uncertain. The CDR3 has 12 amino acids. CDR1 and CDR2 (germline): GTSNPN, SVGIG (reference sequence). Trimming cost V 4 bases and J 5 bases, with 12 bases left between them.

The gene calls are TRBV5-6 and TRBJ2-5; 8 bases are a match to TRBD1. CDR3 size: 13 residues. J gave up 4 bases and V 3 bases, and 2 bases lay outside the gene matches. The germline CDR1 and CDR2 sequences are SGHDT and YYEEEE. The CDR3 DNA reads TGTGCCAGCAGCTCGACAGGGGCAGAGACCCAGTACTTC. This sequence encodes CASSSTGAETQYF.

V gene TRBV7-8 combines with J gene TRBJ1-3; D remains ambiguous. Trimming shortened V by 1 base and J by 4 bases, and 11 bases separated the two germline ends. CDR1 SGHVS and CDR2 FQNEAQ come from the germline V gene. CDR3 length equals 15 residues. The CDR3 sequence: CASSLVQNSGNTIYF. In DNA form, the CDR3 reads TGTGCCAGCAGCTTAGTCCAAAATTCAGGAAACACCATATATTTT.

The CDR3 DNA reads TGTGCCATCTCTCTGAGGGGGGACTATGGCTACACCTTC. Its protein product is CAISLRGDYGYTF. The chain is built from TRBV19 and TRBJ1-2, with D maybe TRBD1 (6 bases). The CDR3 spans 13 residues. The germline V and J ends were trimmed by 10 bases and 3 bases, with 15 bases remaining between them. From germline, CDR1 is LNHDA and CDR2 SQIVND (reference sequence).

V gene TRBV7-9 combines with J gene TRBJ2-2; the D gene is possibly TRBD1 (6 bases). Germline loops: CDR1 SEHNR, CDR2 FQNEAQ (reference sequence). This CDR3 has 13 amino acids. Trimming left V 6 bases short and J 4 bases short, with 9 bases between. DNA for the CDR3: TGTGCCAGCAGGGACAGTTCCACCGGGGAGCTGTTTTTT. Translation gives CASRDSSTGELFF.

The chain carries TRBV5-6 and TRBJ1-2, with D uncertain. The V end was cut by 1 base, the J end by 8 bases, with 12 bases between. There are 13 residues in the CDR3. The germline CDR1 and CDR2 sequences are SGHDT and YYEEEE. CDR3 sequence: CASSLRSWVGYTF. CDR3 DNA sequence: TGTGCCAGCAGCTTGAGGTCTTGGGTAGGCTACACCTTC.

The rearrangement links TRBV7-2 to TRBJ1-4; D is perhaps TRBD1 (5 bases). The CDR3 is 15 residues long. Per germline, CDR1 SGHTA and CDR2 FQGNSA. Trimming removed 4 bases from V and 2 bases from J, with 11 bases in between. In nucleotides, the CDR3 is TGTGCCAGCAGCTCCAGACAGAACACTAATGAAAAACTGTTTTTT. As protein: CASSSRQNTNEKLFF. Full variable domain (missing parts from reference TRBV7-2 and TRBJ1-4): GAGVSQSPSNKVTEKGKDVELRCDPISGHTALYWYRQSLGQGLEFLIYFQGNSAPDKSGLPSDRFSAERTGGSVSTLTIQRTQQEDSAVYLCASSSRQNTNEKLFFGSGTQLSVL.

Remarks on this clone: In the same sample, other DNA sequences code for this CDR3. The genes are TRBV5-1 and TRBJ1-2, with D tentatively TRBD1 (6 bases). Germline assignment: CDR1 SGHRS and CDR2 YFSETQ. V dropped 4 bases and J dropped 4 bases, with 17 bases sitting between them. The CDR3 covers 15 residues. The CDR3: CASSLEGQGTYGYTF. As DNA, the CDR3 is TGCGCCAGCAGCCTGGAAGGTCAGGGGACCTATGGCTACACCTTC.

V gene TRBV6-6 combines with J gene TRBJ2-7; D unclear. The V gene lost 4 bases and the J gene lost 5 bases, with 6 bases spanning the gap. The CDR3 is 11 amino acids. CDR1 and CDR2 (germline): MNHNY, SVGAGI (reference sequence). CDR3 loop: CASSLTNEQYF. The CDR3 bases are TGTGCCAGCAGTTTAACCAACGAGCAGTACTTC.